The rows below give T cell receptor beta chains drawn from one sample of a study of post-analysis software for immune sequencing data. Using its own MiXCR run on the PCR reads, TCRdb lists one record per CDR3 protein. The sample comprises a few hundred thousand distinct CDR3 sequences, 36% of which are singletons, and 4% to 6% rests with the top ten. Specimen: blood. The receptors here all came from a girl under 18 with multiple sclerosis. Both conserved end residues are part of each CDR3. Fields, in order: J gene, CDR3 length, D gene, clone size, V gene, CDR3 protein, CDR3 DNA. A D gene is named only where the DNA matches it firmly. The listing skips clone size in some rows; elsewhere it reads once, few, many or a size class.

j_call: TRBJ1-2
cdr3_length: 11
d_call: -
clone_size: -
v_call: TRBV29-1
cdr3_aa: CSVVSVYGYTF
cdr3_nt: TGCAGCGTTGTGAGCGTCTATGGCTACACCTTC

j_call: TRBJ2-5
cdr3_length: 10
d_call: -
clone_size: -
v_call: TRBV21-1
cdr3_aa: CASYGETQYF
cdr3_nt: TGTGCCAGCTACGGGGAGACCCAGTACTTC

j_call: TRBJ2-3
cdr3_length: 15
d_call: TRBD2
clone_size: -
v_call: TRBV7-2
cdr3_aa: CASSLQAGYTDTQYF
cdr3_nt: TGTGCCAGCAGCTTACAAGCGGGGTACACAGATACGCAGTATTTT

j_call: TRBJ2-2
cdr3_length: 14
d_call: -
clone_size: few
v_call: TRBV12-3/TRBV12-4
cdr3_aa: CASSLSASGGELFF
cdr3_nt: TGTGCCAGCAGTTTATCGGCCTCGGGCGGGGAGCTGTTTTTT

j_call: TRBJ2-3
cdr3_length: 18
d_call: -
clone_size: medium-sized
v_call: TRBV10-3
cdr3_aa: CAISAAILPALSTDTQYF
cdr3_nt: TGTGCCATCAGTGCCGCTATCCTGCCAGCCCTTAGCACAGATACGCAGTATTTT

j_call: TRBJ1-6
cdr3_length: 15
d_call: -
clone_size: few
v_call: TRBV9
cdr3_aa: CASSPQEGRRSPLHF
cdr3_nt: TGTGCCAGCAGCCCCCAGGAGGGGAGGAGATCACCCCTCCACTTT

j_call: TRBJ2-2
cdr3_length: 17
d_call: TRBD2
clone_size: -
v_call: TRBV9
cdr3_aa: CASSRQVLAGGHGELFF
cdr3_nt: TGTGCCAGCAGCCGCCAGGTGCTAGCGGGAGGTCACGGGGAGCTGTTTTTT

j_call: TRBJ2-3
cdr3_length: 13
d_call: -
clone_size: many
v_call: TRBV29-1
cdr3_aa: CSVAGRLGDTQYF
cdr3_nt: TGCAGCGTCGCCGGGAGACTGGGAGATACGCAGTATTTT

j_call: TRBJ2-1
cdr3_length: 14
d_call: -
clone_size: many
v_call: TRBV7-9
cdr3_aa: CASSPSLDYNEQFF
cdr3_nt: TGTGCCAGCAGCCCGAGTTTAGACTACAATGAGCAGTTCTTC

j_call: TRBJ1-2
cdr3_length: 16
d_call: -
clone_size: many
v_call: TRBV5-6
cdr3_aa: CASSPRLQGTHYGYTF
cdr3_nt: TGTGCCAGCAGCCCGCGGCTACAGGGAACTCACTATGGCTACACCTTC

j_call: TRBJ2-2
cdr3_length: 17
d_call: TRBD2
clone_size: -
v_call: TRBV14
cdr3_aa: CASSLTSGVSNTGELFF
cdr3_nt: TGTGCCAGCAGCCTAACTAGCGGAGTATCGAACACCGGGGAGCTGTTTTTT

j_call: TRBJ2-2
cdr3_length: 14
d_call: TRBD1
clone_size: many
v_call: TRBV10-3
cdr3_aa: CAIRTTGDFGELFF
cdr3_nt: TGTGCCATCAGGACGACAGGGGATTTCGGGGAGCTGTTTTTT

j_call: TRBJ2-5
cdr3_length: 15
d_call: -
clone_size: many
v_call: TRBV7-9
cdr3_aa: CASSSSRRPKETQYF
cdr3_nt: TGTGCCAGCAGCTCCTCGCGTAGGCCAAAAGAGACCCAGTACTTC

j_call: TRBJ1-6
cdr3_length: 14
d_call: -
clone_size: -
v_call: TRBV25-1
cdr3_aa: CASRRGEDNSPLHF
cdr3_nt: TGTGCCAGCAGAAGGGGGGAGGATAATTCACCCCTCCACTTT

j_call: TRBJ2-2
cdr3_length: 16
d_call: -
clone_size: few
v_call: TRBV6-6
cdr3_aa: CASSYSRVANTGELFF
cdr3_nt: TGTGCCAGCAGTTACTCGAGGGTGGCGAACACCGGGGAGCTGTTTTTT

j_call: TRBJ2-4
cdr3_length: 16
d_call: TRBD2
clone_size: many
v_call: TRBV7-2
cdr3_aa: CASSSLAGGTKNIQYF
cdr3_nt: TGTGCCAGCAGTTCGCTAGCGGGAGGTACCAAAAACATTCAGTACTTC

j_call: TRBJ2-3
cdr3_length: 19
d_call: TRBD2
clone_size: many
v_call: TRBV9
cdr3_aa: CASSIRPLSLAGSTDTQYF
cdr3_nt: TGTGCCAGCAGCATCCGACCCCTATCTCTAGCGGGATCCACAGATACGCAGTATTTT

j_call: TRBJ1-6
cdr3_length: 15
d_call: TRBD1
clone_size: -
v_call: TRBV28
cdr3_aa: CASKSPGQGNSPLHF
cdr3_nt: TGTGCCAGCAAATCCCCGGGACAGGGTAATTCACCCCTCCACTTT

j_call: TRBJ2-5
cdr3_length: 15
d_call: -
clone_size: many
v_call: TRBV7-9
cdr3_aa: CASSRLGQAQETQYF
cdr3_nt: TGTGCCAGCAGCCGTCTGGGACAAGCACAAGAGACCCAGTACTTC

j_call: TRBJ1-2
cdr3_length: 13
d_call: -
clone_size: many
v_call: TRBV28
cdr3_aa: CASSLEGVYGYTF
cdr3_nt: TGTGCCAGCAGTTTAGAAGGGGTTTATGGCTACACCTTC

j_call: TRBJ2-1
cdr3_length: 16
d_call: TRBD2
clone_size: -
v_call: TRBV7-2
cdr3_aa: CASSLEGGSSYNEQFF
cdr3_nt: TGTGCCAGCAGCCTAGAGGGCGGGAGCTCCTACAATGAGCAGTTCTTC

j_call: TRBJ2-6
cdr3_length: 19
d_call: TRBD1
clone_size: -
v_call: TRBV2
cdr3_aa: CASSSRTGVRISGANVLTF
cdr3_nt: TGTGCCAGCAGTTCGAGGACAGGCGTCCGCATCTCTGGGGCCAACGTCCTGACTTTC

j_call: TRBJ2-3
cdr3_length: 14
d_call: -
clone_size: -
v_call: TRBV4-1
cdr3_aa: CASRSRGGEDTQYF
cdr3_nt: TGCGCCAGCAGGTCTAGGGGTGGGGAAGATACGCAGTATTTT

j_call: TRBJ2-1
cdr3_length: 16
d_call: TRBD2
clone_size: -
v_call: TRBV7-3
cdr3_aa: CASSPWTSGRRNEQFF
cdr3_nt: TGTGCCAGCAGCCCCTGGACTAGCGGGAGGCGTAATGAGCAGTTCTTC

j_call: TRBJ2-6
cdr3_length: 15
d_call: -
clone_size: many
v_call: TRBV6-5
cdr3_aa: CASSRPFSGANVLTF
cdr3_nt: TGTGCCAGCAGTCGACCGTTCTCTGGGGCCAACGTCCTGACTTTC

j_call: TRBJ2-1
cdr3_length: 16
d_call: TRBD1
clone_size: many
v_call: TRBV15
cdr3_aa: CATSRAGTELYNEQFF
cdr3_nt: TGTGCCACCAGCAGAGCCGGGACAGAGCTCTACAATGAGCAGTTCTTC

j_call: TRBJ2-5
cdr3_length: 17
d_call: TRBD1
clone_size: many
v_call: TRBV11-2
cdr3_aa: CASSSTGQGRYQETQYF
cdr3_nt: TGTGCCAGCAGCTCGACCGGACAGGGCCGTTATCAAGAGACCCAGTACTTC

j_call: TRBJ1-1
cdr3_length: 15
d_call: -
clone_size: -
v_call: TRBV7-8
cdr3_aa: CASSPSTGAKGGAFF
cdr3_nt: TGTGCCAGCAGCCCTAGCACGGGGGCTAAAGGGGGAGCTTTCTTT

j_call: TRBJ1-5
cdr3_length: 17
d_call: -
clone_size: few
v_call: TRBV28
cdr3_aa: CASTQGGGIYSNQPQHF
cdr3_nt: TGTGCCAGCACCCAAGGGGGAGGAATCTATAGCAATCAGCCCCAGCATTTT

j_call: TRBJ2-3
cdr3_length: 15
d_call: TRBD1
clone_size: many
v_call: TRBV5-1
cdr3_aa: CASSLYTGDIDTQYF
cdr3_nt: TGCGCCAGCAGCTTGTACACAGGGGATATAGATACGCAGTATTTT

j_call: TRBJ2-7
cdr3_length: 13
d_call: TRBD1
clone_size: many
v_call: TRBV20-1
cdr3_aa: CSAGDRSSYEQYF
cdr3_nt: TGCAGTGCTGGGGACAGGTCGTCCTACGAGCAGTACTTC

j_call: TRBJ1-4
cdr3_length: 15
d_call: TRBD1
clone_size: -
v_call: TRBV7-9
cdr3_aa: CASSLCPTGGEKLFF
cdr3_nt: TGTGCCAGCAGTTTGTGTCCGACAGGGGGAGAAAAACTGTTTTTT

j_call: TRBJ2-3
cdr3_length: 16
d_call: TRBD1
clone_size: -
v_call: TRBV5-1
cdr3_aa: CASSSGQANLGDTQYF
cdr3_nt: TGCGCCAGCAGCTCAGGACAGGCCAATCTCGGGGATACGCAGTATTTT

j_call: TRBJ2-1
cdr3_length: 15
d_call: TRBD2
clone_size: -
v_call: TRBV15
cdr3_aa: CATSSSSGGAHEQFF
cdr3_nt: TGTGCCACCAGCAGTTCTAGCGGGGGCGCCCATGAGCAGTTCTTC

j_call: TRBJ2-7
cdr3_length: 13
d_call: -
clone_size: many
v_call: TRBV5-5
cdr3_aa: CASSPSRGHEQYF
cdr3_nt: TGTGCCAGCAGCCCTAGTAGGGGCCACGAGCAGTACTTC

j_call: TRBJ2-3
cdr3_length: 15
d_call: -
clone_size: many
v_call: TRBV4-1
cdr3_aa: CASSQKQESTDTQYF
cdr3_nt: TGCGCCAGCAGCCAAAAACAGGAGAGCACAGATACGCAGTATTTT

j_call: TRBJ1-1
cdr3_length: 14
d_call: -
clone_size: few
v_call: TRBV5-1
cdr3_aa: CASSSLDGNTEAFF
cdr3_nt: TGCGCCAGCAGCTCCCTGGACGGGAACACTGAAGCTTTCTTT

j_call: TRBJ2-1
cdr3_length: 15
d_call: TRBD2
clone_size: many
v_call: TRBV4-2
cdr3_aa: CASSQDLSGRNEQFF
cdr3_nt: TGTGCCAGCAGCCAAGATCTCAGCGGGAGAAATGAGCAGTTCTTC

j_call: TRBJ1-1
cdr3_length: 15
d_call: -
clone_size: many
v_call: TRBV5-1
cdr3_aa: CASSPLPGRNTEAFF
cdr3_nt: TGCGCCAGCAGCCCCTTGCCGGGGAGGAACACTGAAGCTTTCTTT

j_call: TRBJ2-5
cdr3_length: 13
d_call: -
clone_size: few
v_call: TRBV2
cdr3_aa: CASSGELQETQYF
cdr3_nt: TGTGCCAGCAGTGGGGAGCTCCAAGAGACCCAGTACTTC

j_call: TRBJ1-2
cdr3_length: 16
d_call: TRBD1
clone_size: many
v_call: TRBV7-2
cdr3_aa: CASSAPGTGGGYGYTF
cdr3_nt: TGTGCCAGCAGCGCCCCCGGGACAGGGGGTGGCTATGGCTACACCTTC

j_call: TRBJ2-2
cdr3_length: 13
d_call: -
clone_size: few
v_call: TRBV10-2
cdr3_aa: CASRPPNTGELFF
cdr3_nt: TGCGCCAGCCGCCCCCCGAACACCGGGGAGCTGTTTTTT

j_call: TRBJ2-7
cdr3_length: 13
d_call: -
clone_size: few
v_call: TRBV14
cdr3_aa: CARTQGICYEQYF
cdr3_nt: TGTGCCAGAACCCAGGGGATTTGCTACGAGCAGTACTTC

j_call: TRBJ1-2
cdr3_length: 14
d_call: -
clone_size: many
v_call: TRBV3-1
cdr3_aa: CASSQDVGTYGYTF
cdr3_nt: TGTGCCAGCAGCCAAGATGTCGGGACGTATGGCTACACCTTC

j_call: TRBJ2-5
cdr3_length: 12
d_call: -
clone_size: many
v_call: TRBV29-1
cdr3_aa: CSGGHLQETQYF
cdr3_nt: TGCAGCGGCGGACACTTACAAGAGACCCAGTACTTC